The 32 T cell receptor beta chains reported below all come from one sample, sequenced in a study of cytomegalovirus exposure and HLA in healthy donors. Sequencing used immunoSEQ multiplex PCR; TCRdb keeps in-frame clones, though not all of them. The table lists 330,000 or so clones, approximately 90% of them singletons, with 0.65% to 0.85% in the top ten. Sequencing input: PBMCs. The receptors come from a woman aged 18-30 years in good health and CMV-seronegative.

The gene calls are TRBV19 and TRBJ2-7, with TRBD2 matching 14 bases. Germline assignment: CDR1 LNHDA and CDR2 SQIVND (reference sequence). This CDR3 region has 16 residues. The V gene end was trimmed by 5 bases and the J gene end by 1 base; junction bases not matched to a gene: 4. The CDR3 is CASSAGLAGVSYEQYF. CDR3 DNA: TGTGCCAGTAGTGCGGGACTAGCGGGAGTTTCCTACGAGCAGTACTTC.

This chain links TRBV6-5 with TRBJ1-5; TRBD1 aligns across 9 bases. The CDR3 runs to 14 residues. V lost 6 bases, J lost 5 bases, and 5 bases stayed unmatched. CDR1 and CDR2 from the germline V gene are MNHEY and SVGAGI. CDR3 in DNA: TGTGCCAGCAGCTTCAGGACAGGGGATCAGCCCCAGCATTTT. It is translated as CASSFRTGDQPQHF.

This chain connects TRBV29-1 to TRBJ1-2; 9 positions agree with TRBD1. Per germline, CDR1 SQVTM and CDR2 ANQGSEA. V shed 6 bases, J shed 6 bases, and the junction held 8 bases outside the gene matches. The length of the CDR3 is 13 residues. The CDR3: CSVRDRELDGYTF. For the CDR3, the DNA is TGCAGCGTCCGGGACAGGGAGTTAGATGGCTACACCTTC.

CDR3 sequence reads: CASSAVPTLNTEAFF. Written as DNA, the CDR3 is TGTGCCAGCAGTGCGGTTCCTACTTTGAACACTGAAGCTTTCTTT. This chain links TRBV6-1 with TRBJ1-1; D gene ambiguous. The CDR3 extends over 15 amino acids. V lost 4 bases and J lost 0, with 12 bases in between. Looked up from germline, CDR1 is MNHNS and CDR2 is SASEGT.

This clone was seen once. The rearrangement links TRBV28 to TRBJ2-7; 7 bases are shared with TRBD2. Looked up from germline, CDR1 is MDHEN and CDR2 is SYDVKM. The V gene end was trimmed by 5 bases and the J gene end by 5 bases; junction bases not matched to a gene: 21. The CDR3 is made up of 18 amino acids. For the CDR3, the DNA is TGTGCCAGCAGTAAACTGGGTGGGGGAGGGAATTTCCTCCACGAGCAGTACTTC. Amino acid sequence: CASSKLGGGGNFLHEQYF.

This clone has just a few counts. This sequence joins TRBV27 and TRBJ2-2, with D possibly matching TRBD2 (6 bases). V shed 10 bases and J shed 2 bases, with 11 bases lying between them. This CDR3 is 13 amino acids long. Per germline, CDR1 MNHEY and CDR2 SMNVEV (reference sequence). The CDR3 region is CATGTLNTGELFF. As DNA, the CDR3 is TGTGCCACCGGGACTCTTAACACCGGGGAGCTGTTTTTT.

V is TRBV7-8 and J is TRBJ2-4, with D perhaps matching TRBD2 (5 bases). Trimming removed 3 bases at V and 11 bases at J, with 17 bases between. The CDR3 extends over 14 amino acids. CDR1 and CDR2 (germline): SGHVS, FQNEAQ. The chain's CDR3 is CASSLGSPPRVQYF. The CDR3 region has the DNA TGTGCCAGCAGCTTGGGGAGCCCCCCGCGTGTTCAGTACTTC.

Concerning this clone itself: The sample has other DNA sequences that encode this CDR3 too. The chain employs TRBV4-3 and TRBJ2-2; no firm D call. CDR1 and CDR2 from the germline V gene are LGHNA and YSLEER. The CDR3 contains 14 residues. V dropped 0 bases and J dropped 4 bases, with 6 bases sitting between them. Written as DNA, the CDR3 is TGCGCCAGCAGCCAAGACACTGCCACCGGGGAGCTGTTTTTT. Encoded protein: CASSQDTATGELFF.

The genes are TRBV7-2 and TRBJ2-1; 7 positions agree with TRBD2. V shed 7 bases and J 2 bases; nucleotides not matched to a gene: 11. CDR3 size: 16 residues. Germline V gene data show CDR1 as SGHTA and CDR2 as FQGNSA. CDR3 nucleotides: TGTGCCAGCACCCGATTCGGCGGGAGCACCTACAATGAGCAGTTCTTC. Translated: CASTRFGGSTYNEQFF.

This chain joins TRBV6-5 and TRBJ2-7; perhaps TRBD2 as D (6 bases). V shed 0 bases and J shed 1 base, with 10 bases lying between them. This CDR3 has 15 residues. Germline CDR1 and CDR2: MNHEY and SVGAGI. The CDR3 reads CASSYSLASSYEQYF. The DNA for the CDR3 is TGTGCCAGCAGTTACTCGCTAGCGAGTTCCTACGAGCAGTACTTC.

This chain links TRBV5-1 with TRBJ2-3; 13 positions agree with TRBD2. The V and J ends lost 2 bases and 5 bases, in that order; junction bases with no gene match: 11. Germline CDR1 is SGHRS and CDR2 is YFSETQ. This CDR3 is built from 18 residues. The CDR3 sequence is CASSLPGLAGERKDTQYF. The CDR3 DNA reads TGCGCCAGCAGCTTACCCGGACTAGCGGGAGAGAGGAAAGATACGCAGTATTTT.

V usage is TRBV5-1 and J usage is TRBJ2-3, with D unclear. Trimming removed 1 base from V and 2 bases from J, with 8 bases in between. The CDR3 consists of 14 residues. Germline lookup yields CDR1 SGHRS and CDR2 YFSETQ. In DNA form, the CDR3 reads TGCGCCAGCAGCTTGAAGGTAGCCACAGATACGCAGTATTTT. It translates to CASSLKVATDTQYF.

This clone has a single count. This chain links TRBV6-5 with TRBJ1-5, with 8 positions matching TRBD1. V trimming: 0 bases; J trimming: 6 bases; junction bases outside the gene matches: 4. CDR1 and CDR2 from the germline V gene are MNHEY and SVGAGI. CDR3 length equals 15 residues. In nucleotides, the CDR3 is TGTGCCAGCAGTTACTCGACAGGGGACGGTCAGCCCCAGCATTTT. Its protein is CASSYSTGDGQPQHF.

V is TRBV9 and J is TRBJ1-1; 8 bases line up with TRBD1. CDR1 is SGDLS and CDR2 is YYNGEE in the germline V gene. The J segment lost 4 bases and the V segment lost 3 bases, leaving 8 bases of the junction unmatched. The length of the CDR3 is 15 residues. Here the CDR3 reads CASSGGAGGFTEAFF. The CDR3 nucleotides read TGTGCCAGCAGCGGAGGTGCAGGGGGCTTCACTGAAGCTTTCTTT. The complete variable domain, with remaining parts taken from reference TRBV9 and TRBJ1-1, reads DSGVTQTPKHLITATGQRVTLRCSPRSGDLSVYWYQQSLDQGLQFLIQYYNGEERAKGNILERFSAQQFPDLHSELNLSSLELGDSALYFCASSGGAGGFTEAFFGQGTRLTVV.

This clone was counted a few times. The identical CDR3 is also encoded by other nucleotide sequences in the sample. V is TRBV9 and J is TRBJ2-5, with 9 bases aligning to TRBD1. J was trimmed by 5 bases and V by 2 bases; bases with no gene match: 4. Germline-derived CDR1 and CDR2 are SGDLS and YYNGEE. This CDR3 spans 14 amino acids. CDR3 nucleotide sequence: TGTGCCAGCAGCGTGACAGGGGGAAGGGAGACCCAGTACTTC. Residues: CASSVTGGRETQYF.

The rearrangement links TRBV29-1 to TRBJ2-3; 9 bases align to TRBD1. Germline loops: CDR1 SQVTM, CDR2 ANQGSEA. The CDR3 is 15 amino acids. V shed 1 base and J 4 bases; nucleotides not matched to a gene: 6. CDR3 nucleotide sequence: TGCAGCGTTGAAGGAGGGGACAGGGCCCCAGATACGCAGTATTTT. Amino acid sequence: CSVEGGDRAPDTQYF.

The rearrangement links TRBV5-4 to TRBJ2-1; 8 nucleotides line up with TRBD2. Trimming took 0 bases from V and 4 from J; bases not matched to a gene: 3. CDR1 and CDR2 (germline): SGHNT, YYREEE (reference sequence). The CDR3 sequence is 15 residues long. As DNA, the CDR3 is TGTGCCAGCAGCTTGGGAGTAGCGGGGTACAATGAGCAGTTCTTC. It specifies CASSLGVAGYNEQFF.

This rearrangement joins TRBV5-1 to TRBJ1-1, with 11 bases matching TRBD1. Germline CDR1 SGHRS, CDR2 YFSETQ. The CDR3 runs to 14 residues. V shed 4 bases, J shed 4 bases, and the junction held 3 bases outside the gene matches. Here the CDR3 reads CASSRTGGPTEAFF. The CDR3 DNA is TGCGCCAGCAGCAGGACAGGGGGCCCCACTGAAGCTTTCTTT. The full variable domain, rest sourced from reference TRBV5-1 and TRBJ1-1, is KAGVTQTPRYLIKTRGQQVTLSCSPISGHRSVSWYQQTPGQGLQFLFEYFSETQRNKGNFPGRFSGRQFSNSRSEMNVSTLELGDSALYLCASSRTGGPTEAFFGQGTRLTVV.

The rearrangement links TRBV9 to TRBJ2-2; 12 positions match TRBD1. This CDR3 region has 19 residues. V lost 3 bases and J lost 3; bases outside the gene matches: 12. Germline V gene data show CDR1 as SGDLS and CDR2 as YYNGEE. The CDR3 nucleotides read TGTGCCAGCAGCGCCCGGGACAGGGGGCTGCTAGCGGACACCGGGGAGCTGTTTTTT. Translating it yields CASSARDRGLLADTGELFF.

The chain uses TRBV27 and TRBJ2-5, with 9 positions matching TRBD2. V trimming: 0 bases; J trimming: 0 bases; junction bases outside the gene matches: 2. Germline values: CDR1 MNHEY, CDR2 SMNVEV (reference sequence). This CDR3 is 16 amino acids long. DNA for the CDR3: TGTGCCAGCAGTTTATCTGCTAGCGGGGACCAAGAGACCCAGTACTTC. Its translation is CASSLSASGDQETQYF.

V and J are TRBV12-5 and TRBJ2-7, with TRBD2 identical over 7 bases. Unmatched junction bases numbered 11, after V lost 0 bases and J lost 0 bases. CDR3 length equals 18 residues. Germline CDR1 reads LGHNT; CDR2 reads FRNRAP. The CDR3 DNA is TGTGCTAGTGGTTTGGTACTCAGCCTAGCGGCCCCCTCCTACGAGCAGTACTTC. It encodes CASGLVLSLAAPSYEQYF.

This clone has just one count. The chain recombines TRBV9 with TRBJ1-5; 8 positions match TRBD1. J was trimmed by 3 bases and V by 5 bases; bases with no gene match: 7. The germline gives CDR1 SGDLS, CDR2 YYNGEE. This CDR3 comprises 15 residues. CDR3 coding DNA: TGTGCCAGCAGTAGCCTGGGACAGGTCAATCAGCCCCAGCATTTT. It specifies CASSSLGQVNQPQHF.

This rearrangement joins TRBV5-5 to TRBJ1-2, with D possibly being TRBD1 (5 bases). V was shortened by 0 bases and J by 5 bases, with 14 bases between the two germline ends. In germline, CDR1 is SGHKS, CDR2 YYEKEE (reference sequence). The CDR3 has 15 amino acids. Here the CDR3 DNA reads TGTGCCAGCAGCTTGGGCGGGGCCCAGAGGTATGGCTACACCTTC. Translated, it gives CASSLGGAQRYGYTF.

This chain joins TRBV2 and TRBJ1-5; TRBD1 is a possible D gene (6 bases). The CDR3 loop spans 13 amino acids. Germline V gene sequence: CDR1 SNHLY, CDR2 FYNNEI. The V end was cut by 6 bases, the J end by 4 bases, with 10 bases between. For the CDR3, the DNA is TGTGCCAGCAGAGAGAGGGGGAATCAGCCCCAGCATTTT. Translating gives CASRERGNQPQHF.

In this sample, this clone turned up once. The rearrangement uses TRBV25-1 and TRBJ2-5; 7 nucleotides line up with TRBD1. Germline CDR1 and CDR2: MGHDK and SYGVNS. There are 13 residues in the CDR3. After removal of 8 bases from V and 5 bases from J, the junction contained 8 bases not matched to a gene. The CDR3 sequence: CASLEGGGETQYF. As DNA, the CDR3 is TGTGCCAGCTTAGAAGGGGGCGGTGAGACCCAGTACTTC.

This chain links TRBV4-2 with TRBJ1-5, with a possible D match to TRBD1 (5 bases). Germline CDR1 is LGHNA and CDR2 is YNFKEQ. V lost 0 bases and J lost 5, with 8 bases in between. This CDR3 spans 14 amino acids. For the CDR3, the DNA is TGTGCCAGCAGCCAAGATCGGGGGGATCAGCCCCAGCATTTT. Amino acids: CASSQDRGDQPQHF.

The chain uses TRBV6-5 and TRBJ1-2; D ambiguous. The CDR3 spans 15 residues. The V end lost 0 bases, the J end lost 3 bases, and 11 bases lay between the germline ends. Per germline, CDR1 MNHEY and CDR2 SVGAGI. The CDR3 sequence is CASSYSPGQDYGYTF. The CDR3 nucleotides are TGTGCCAGCAGTTACTCACCCGGCCAGGACTATGGCTACACCTTC.

CDR3 nucleotides: TGTGCCAGCAGTACCGGGACAGGGGGTTACTACACCTTC. Translating it yields CASSTGTGGYYTF. The rearrangement links TRBV28 to TRBJ1-2, with TRBD1 matching 11 bases. In germline, CDR1 is MDHEN, CDR2 SYDVKM. Trimming cost V 5 bases and J 10 bases; bases outside gene matches: 6. The CDR3 length is 13 residues.

The CDR3 protein is CASSLLSGSFNEQFF. The CDR3 DNA follows: TGTGCCAGCAGCTTACTTAGCGGGAGTTTCAATGAGCAGTTCTTC. The chain links TRBV7-9 to TRBJ2-1, with 9 bases matching TRBD2. J gave up 6 bases and V 2 bases, and 5 bases lay outside the gene matches. Germline V gives CDR1 SEHNR, CDR2 FQNEAQ (reference sequence). The CDR3 is 15 amino acids. Complete variable domain (other parts from reference TRBV7-9 and TRBJ2-1): DTGVSQNPRHKITKRGQNVTFRCDPISEHNRLYWYRQTLGQGPEFLTYFQNEAQLEKSRLLSDRFSAERPKGSFSTLEIQRTEQGDSAMYLCASSLLSGSFNEQFFGPGTRLTVL.

The sample holds one count of this clone. CDR3 DNA: TGTGCCAGCAGTACAGGGGCGGCTGGAAACACCATATATTTT. This sequence encodes CASSTGAAGNTIYF. The chain combines TRBV6-5 with TRBJ1-3; 7 bases are a match to TRBD1. Trimming cost V 5 bases and J 2 bases; bases outside gene matches: 3. CDR1 MNHEY and CDR2 SVGAGI come from the germline V gene. This CDR3 region has 14 residues.

The table lists this clone with many counts. This rearrangement joins TRBV27 to TRBJ2-2; 11 nucleotides match TRBD2. J lost 3 bases, V lost 5 bases, and 5 bases had no gene match. This CDR3 contains 16 residues. The germline V gene has CDR1 MNHEY and CDR2 SMNVEV (reference sequence). The CDR3 loop is CASSPVAGGDTGELFF. The CDR3 region has the DNA TGTGCCAGCAGTCCAGTAGCGGGAGGGGACACCGGGGAGCTGTTTTTT.

This clone was counted once. The chain couples TRBV19 to TRBJ2-3; maybe TRBD2 (5 bases). This CDR3 spans 12 amino acids. Looked up from germline, CDR1 is LNHDA and CDR2 is SQIVND (reference sequence). V lost 3 bases to trimming and J lost 6 bases, with 7 bases between them. CDR3 nucleotides: TGTGCCAGTAGTATTGGCGGGGATACGCAGTATTTT. It specifies CASSIGGDTQYF.